One sample yielded the 25 T cell receptor beta chains listed below, sequenced in a study of CD8 T cells in Susac syndrome. An input of roughly 0.45 to 1 ug of RNA was subjected to reverse transcription using random hexamers. TCRdb ran MiXCR on the immunoSEQ multiplex PCR reads and lists one entry per CDR3 protein. The repertoire has about 150,000 distinct CDR3 sequences, 95% to 96% of them found once; the top ten carry 0.15%. The sample was CD8+ T cells from PBMCs. The receptors derive from a human donor with multiple sclerosis.

This rearrangement joins TRBV6-5 to TRBJ1-2, with D hard to call. Looked up from germline, CDR1 is MNHEY and CDR2 is SVGAGI. This CDR3 comprises 14 residues. Between the trimmed V and J ends, which lost 3 bases and 4 bases, there was a span of 12 bases. The CDR3 bases are TGTGCCAGCAGTTATTTACCTAAGGCCTATGGCTACACCTTC. Its protein is CASSYLPKAYGYTF.

The CDR3, as DNA: TGTGCCAGCAGCCAGAGTGGTAGGGTTAGCACAGATACGCAGTATTTT. Protein: CASSQSGRVSTDTQYF. This chain uses TRBV3-1 with TRBJ2-3; D is unclear. The V and J ends lost 3 bases and 0 bases respectively, with 13 bases between them. The CDR3 totals 16 residues. Germline CDR1 reads LGHDT; CDR2 reads YNNKEL (reference sequence).

The rearrangement links TRBV2 to TRBJ2-3; 10 nucleotides line up with TRBD2. Trimming removed 6 bases from V and 5 bases from J; junction bases left unmatched: 8. CDR1 and CDR2 (germline): SNHLY, FYNNEI. The CDR3 is 15 residues long. CDR3 sequence: CASRKGQRGGDTQYF. The CDR3, as DNA: TGTGCCAGCAGGAAGGGCCAGCGGGGGGGAGATACGCAGTATTTT.

In DNA form, the CDR3 reads TGTGCCAGCAGCCCTAAATACAGGGCATTCGTCACTGAAGCTTTCTTT. Translating it yields CASSPKYRAFVTEAFF. V usage is TRBV4-2 and J usage is TRBJ1-1; D is perhaps TRBD1 (6 bases). Between the trimmed V and J ends, which lost 4 bases and 4 bases, there was a span of 19 bases. This CDR3 contains 16 residues. Germline assignment: CDR1 LGHNA and CDR2 YNFKEQ.

The V gene is TRBV3-1, the J gene TRBJ2-7; D may be TRBD1 (5 bases). The CDR3 contains 15 residues. Deletions cut 3 bases from V and 2 bases from J, with 14 bases between. Germline-derived CDR1 and CDR2 are LGHDT and YNNKEL (reference sequence). CDR3 amino acids: CASSHGQGRPYEQYV. The CDR3 DNA follows: TGTGCCAGCAGCCATGGGCAGGGTAGACCCTACGAGCAGTACGTC.

The chain uses TRBV29-1 and TRBJ1-2, with D possibly TRBD1 on 6 matching bases. The CDR3 totals 13 residues. Germline V gene data show CDR1 as SQVTM and CDR2 as ANQGSEA. Deletions cut 8 bases from V and 4 bases from J, with 17 bases between. The CDR3 DNA follows: TGCAGCACAGGACAGTACCTCAGCTATGGCTACACCTTC. It translates to CSTGQYLSYGYTF.

The chain combines TRBV5-1 with TRBJ2-7, with TRBD2 matching over 9 bases. CDR1 is SGHRS and CDR2 is YFSETQ in the germline V gene. J lost 4 bases, V lost 4 bases, and 6 bases had no gene match. The CDR3 loop spans 14 amino acids. CDR3 sequence reads: CASSLSGGFYEQYF. The CDR3 DNA follows: TGCGCCAGCAGCCTTAGCGGGGGCTTTTACGAGCAGTACTTC.

The chain links TRBV20-1 to TRBJ2-1; 13 bases align to TRBD2. Germline assignment: CDR1 DFQATT and CDR2 SNEGSKA (reference sequence). With V trimmed by 5 bases and J by 1 base, 5 bases remained unmatched. The CDR3 extends over 16 amino acids. The CDR3 here is CSAGGLAGTSYNEQFF. For the CDR3, the DNA is TGCAGTGCTGGGGGACTAGCGGGGACATCCTACAATGAGCAGTTCTTC.

The chain uses TRBV9 and TRBJ1-2; D is perhaps TRBD1 (6 bases). The V gene lost 2 bases and the J gene lost 4 bases, with 15 bases spanning the gap. The CDR3 has 15 residues. Looked up from germline, CDR1 is SGDLS and CDR2 is YYNGEE. The CDR3 protein is CASSVSGALGYGYTF. The CDR3 DNA is TGTGCCAGCAGCGTGTCGGGGGCGCTGGGCTATGGCTACACCTTC.

V usage is TRBV15 and J usage is TRBJ2-1; 12 nucleotides agree with TRBD2. The CDR3 consists of 17 residues. Germline lookup yields CDR1 LNHNV and CDR2 YYDKDF (reference sequence). V was clipped by 5 bases and J by 9 bases; unmatched bases: 14. CDR3 amino acids: CATSGLATSGGIGEQFF. In DNA form, the CDR3 reads TGTGCCACCAGCGGGTTGGCGACTAGCGGGGGTATCGGTGAGCAGTTCTTC. The full variable domain, rest sourced from reference TRBV15 and TRBJ2-1, is DAMVIQNPRYQVTQFGKPVTLSCSQTLNHNVMYWYQQKSSQAPKLLFHYYDKDFNNEADTPDNFQSRRPNTSFCFLDIRSPGLGDTAMYLCATSGLATSGGIGEQFFGPGTRLTVL.

In DNA, the CDR3 is TGCGCCAGCAGCCAAGATCGCGGCAATCCGGGTCAGCCCCAGCATTTT. This translates into CASSQDRGNPGQPQHF. This chain joins TRBV4-1 and TRBJ1-5, with D unresolved. This CDR3 is built from 16 residues. Germline lookup yields CDR1 MGHRA and CDR2 YSYEKL. V was pared by 0 bases and J by 6 bases, with 15 bases between.

The chain has TRBV30 and TRBJ2-3, with TRBD1 matching over 7 bases. Germline trimming cut 4 bases from V and 2 bases from J; bases unmatched to any gene: 3. Germline V gene sequence: CDR1 GTSNPN, CDR2 SVGIG (reference sequence). This CDR3 is 13 amino acids long. The CDR3 bases are TGTGCCTGGAACAGGGGTTCCACAGATACGCAGTATTTT. Translated: CAWNRGSTDTQYF. Variable domain in full (rest from reference TRBV30 and TRBJ2-3): SQTIHQWPATLVQPVGSPLSLECTVEGTSNPNLYWYRQAAGRGLQLLFYSVGIGQISSEVPQNLSASRPQDRQFILSSKKLLLSDSGFYLCAWNRGSTDTQYFGPGTRLTVL.

This chain links TRBV20-1 with TRBJ1-1, with D perhaps TRBD1 (5 bases). There are 14 residues in the CDR3. Germline assignment: CDR1 DFQATT and CDR2 SNEGSKA (reference sequence). V was clipped by 3 bases and J by 3 bases, with 14 bases between them. CDR3 in DNA: TGCAGTGCTAGTATCCGGCGGGGGTACACTGAAGCTTTCTTT. Translating gives CSASIRRGYTEAFF.

The rearrangement joins TRBV2 to TRBJ2-1, with D tentatively TRBD1 or TRBD2 (6 bases each). Per germline, CDR1 SNHLY and CDR2 FYNNEI. The CDR3 is 13 amino acids. With 6 bases removed from V and 5 bases from J, the gap between germline ends came to 11 bases. Here the CDR3 reads CASRGGDHNEQFF. The DNA of the CDR3 is TGTGCCAGCAGGGGGGGCGACCACAATGAGCAGTTCTTC.

V usage is TRBV10-3 and J usage is TRBJ2-7; 7 nucleotides match TRBD1. The CDR3 length is 15 residues. Trimming at V came to 4 bases and at J to 0 bases, leaving 6 bases not matched to a gene. Germline CDR1 and CDR2: ENHRY and SYGVKD. CDR3 DNA sequence: TGTGCCATCAGTGCGAACCGGGACAGCTCCTACGAGCAGTACGTC. Translated, it gives CAISANRDSSYEQYV.

The CDR3 DNA sequence: TGTGCCAGCGCGGCGGGGGGGCTGTTGTTGGATACGCAGTATTTT. It is translated as CASAAGGLLLDTQYF. The chain combines TRBV13 with TRBJ2-3; 9 bases fit TRBD2. V lost 8 bases, J lost 6 bases, and 12 bases stayed unmatched. Germline V gene data show CDR1 as PRHDT and CDR2 as FYEKMQ (reference sequence). The CDR3 is 15 residues long.

The V and J genes are TRBV4-1 and TRBJ2-1; tentatively, D is TRBD2 (6 bases). V lost 3 bases, J lost 7 bases, and 13 bases lay in between. Per the germline V gene, CDR1 is MGHRA and CDR2 is YSYEKL. The CDR3 consists of 14 residues. CDR3 residues: CASSQTLAGNEQFF. The CDR3 DNA is TGCGCCAGCAGCCAGACACTCGCGGGAAATGAGCAGTTCTTC.

The chain employs TRBV7-9 and TRBJ2-7; D is tentatively TRBD1 or TRBD2 (5 bases each). The germline V and J ends were trimmed by 5 bases and 0 bases, with 14 bases remaining between them. The germline V gene encodes CDR1 SEHNR and CDR2 FQNEAQ (reference sequence). The CDR3 totals 15 residues. The CDR3 DNA follows: TGTGCCAGCAGCCTCCCCGGGACCGGCTCCTACGAGCAGTACTTC. Translating gives CASSLPGTGSYEQYF.

The chain has TRBV7-9 and TRBJ2-5, with D perhaps TRBD2 (5 bases). CDR3 length: 15 amino acids. Germline loops: CDR1 SEHNR, CDR2 FQNEAQ (reference sequence). With 1 base removed from V and 5 bases from J, the gap between germline ends came to 14 bases. The CDR3 sequence: CASSLVAGGSETQYF. CDR3 nucleotides: TGTGCCAGCAGCTTAGTGGCGGGTGGGTCGGAGACCCAGTACTTC.

The gene calls are TRBV2 and TRBJ2-7, with TRBD1 matching over 7 bases. CDR1 SNHLY and CDR2 FYNNEI come from the germline V gene. This CDR3 has 13 amino acids. The ends lost 2 bases at V and 4 bases at J; junction bases unmatched: 2. The CDR3 bases are TGTGCCAGCAGTGAACAGGGGGTTTACGAGCAGTACGTC. This gives the protein CASSEQGVYEQYV.

This clonotype has only one observation. The rearrangement links TRBV7-9 to TRBJ2-7, with D perhaps TRBD1 (6 bases). The CDR3 covers 14 residues. V shed 6 bases and J shed 4 bases, with 16 bases lying between them. From germline, CDR1 is SEHNR and CDR2 FQNEAQ (reference sequence). The CDR3 is CASRPSGGEYEQYF. The CDR3 coding sequence is TGTGCCAGCAGACCCTCTGGGGGCGAATACGAGCAGTACTTC.

The J gene is TRBJ2-1, the V gene TRBV20-1, with TRBD2 matching over 8 bases. CDR1 and CDR2 (germline): DFQATT, SNEGSKA (reference sequence). The V segment lost 5 bases and the J segment 7 bases; nucleotides outside the gene matches: 16. This CDR3 has 16 amino acids. CDR3 coding DNA: TGCAGTGCTCCCACCTCTAACGGGGGGGCGGGGAATGAGCAGTTCTTC. Its translation is CSAPTSNGGAGNEQFF.

The V and J genes are TRBV20-1 and TRBJ2-7, with D tentatively TRBD1 or TRBD2 (7 bases each). Trimming pared 5 bases from V and 4 bases from J, leaving 18 bases between. The CDR3 runs to 14 residues. The germline V gene encodes CDR1 DFQATT and CDR2 SNEGSKA (reference sequence). Here the CDR3 reads CSAWEGTAWYEQYF. The CDR3 nucleotides are TGCAGTGCTTGGGAGGGGACAGCCTGGTACGAGCAGTACTTC.

The chain uses TRBV27 and TRBJ1-5; perhaps TRBD1 as D (5 bases). Trimming cost V 6 bases and J 4 bases, with 19 bases left between them. The CDR3 is made up of 16 amino acids. The germline V gene has CDR1 MNHEY and CDR2 SMNVEV (reference sequence). Here the CDR3 DNA reads TGTGCCAGCAGCGAAGACCCTGGGGCTGGAAATCAGCCCCAGCATTTT. This encodes CASSEDPGAGNQPQHF.

The chain combines TRBV12-3 or TRBV12-4 with TRBJ2-5; D possibly corresponds to TRBD2 (5 bases). This CDR3 has 13 residues. Deletions cut 4 bases from V and 6 bases from J, with 12 bases between. The CDR3 sequence: CASSSGMRKTQYF. The CDR3 DNA sequence: TGTGCCAGCAGTTCGGGGATGAGGAAGACCCAGTACTTC.